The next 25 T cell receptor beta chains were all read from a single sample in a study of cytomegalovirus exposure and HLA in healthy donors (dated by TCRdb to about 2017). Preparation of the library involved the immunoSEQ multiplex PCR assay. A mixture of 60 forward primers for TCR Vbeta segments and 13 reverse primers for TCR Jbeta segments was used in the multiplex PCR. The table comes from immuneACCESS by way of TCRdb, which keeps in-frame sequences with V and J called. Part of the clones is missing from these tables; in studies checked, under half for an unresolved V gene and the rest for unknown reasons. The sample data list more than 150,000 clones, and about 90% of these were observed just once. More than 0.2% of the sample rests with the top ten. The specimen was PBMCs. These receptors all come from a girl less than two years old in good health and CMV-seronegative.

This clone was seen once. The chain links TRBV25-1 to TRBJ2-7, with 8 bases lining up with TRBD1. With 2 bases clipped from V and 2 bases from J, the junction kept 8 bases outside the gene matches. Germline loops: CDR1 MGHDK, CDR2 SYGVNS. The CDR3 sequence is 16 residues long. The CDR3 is CASSENLWDRTYEQYF. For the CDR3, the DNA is TGTGCCAGCAGTGAAAATTTATGGGACAGGACCTACGAGCAGTACTTC.

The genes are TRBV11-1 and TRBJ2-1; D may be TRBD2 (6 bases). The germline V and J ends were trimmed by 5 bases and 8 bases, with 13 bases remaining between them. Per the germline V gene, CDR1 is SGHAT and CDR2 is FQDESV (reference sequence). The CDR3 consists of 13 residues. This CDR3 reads CASSNIGLHEQFF. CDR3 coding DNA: TGTGCCAGCAGCAACATCGGACTACATGAGCAGTTCTTC.

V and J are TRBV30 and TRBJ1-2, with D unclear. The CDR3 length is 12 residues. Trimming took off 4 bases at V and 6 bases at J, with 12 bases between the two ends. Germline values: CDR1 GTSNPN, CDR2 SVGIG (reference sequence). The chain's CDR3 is CAWNEAPDGYTF. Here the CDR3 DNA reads TGTGCCTGGAATGAAGCGCCGGATGGCTACACCTTC.

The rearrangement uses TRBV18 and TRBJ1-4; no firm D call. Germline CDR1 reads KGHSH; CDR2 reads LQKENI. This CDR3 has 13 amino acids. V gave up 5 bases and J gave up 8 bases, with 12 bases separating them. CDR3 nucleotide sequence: TGTGCCAGCTCAGAGGGATCGGACGAAAAACTGTTTTTT. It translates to CASSEGSDEKLFF. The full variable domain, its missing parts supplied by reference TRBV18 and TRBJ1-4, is NAGVMQNPRHLVRRRGQEARLRCSPMKGHSHVYWYRQLPEEGLKFMVYLQKENIIDESGMPKERFSAEFPKEGPSILRIQQVVRGDSAAYFCASSEGSDEKLFFGSGTQLSVL.

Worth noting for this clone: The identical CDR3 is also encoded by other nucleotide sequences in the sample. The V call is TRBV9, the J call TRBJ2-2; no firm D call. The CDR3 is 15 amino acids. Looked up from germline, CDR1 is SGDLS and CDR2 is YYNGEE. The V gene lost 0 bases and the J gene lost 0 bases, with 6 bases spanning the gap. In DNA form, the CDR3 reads TGTGCCAGCAGCGTAGGCGGCGCGAACACCGGGGAGCTGTTTTTT. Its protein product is CASSVGGANTGELFF.

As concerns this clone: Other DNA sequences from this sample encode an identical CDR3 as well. The CDR3 region has the DNA TGTGCCAGCAGCCGGACAACTACTAATGAAAAACTGTTTTTT. Protein product: CASSRTTTNEKLFF. This chain uses TRBV6-5 with TRBJ1-4, with a tentative D call TRBD1 (5 bases). This CDR3 is built from 14 residues. Germline assignment: CDR1 MNHEY and CDR2 SVGAGI. V was trimmed by 6 bases and J by 2 bases, leaving 10 bases between them.

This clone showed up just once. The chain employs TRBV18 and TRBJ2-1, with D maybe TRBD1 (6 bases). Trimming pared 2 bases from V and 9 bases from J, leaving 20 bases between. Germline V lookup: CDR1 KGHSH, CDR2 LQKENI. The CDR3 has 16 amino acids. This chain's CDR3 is CASSPMRQGKRGEQFF. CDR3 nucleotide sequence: TGTGCCAGCTCACCAATGAGGCAGGGGAAGAGGGGTGAGCAGTTCTTC.

The CDR3 DNA follows: TGTGCCAGCAGTGAAGCGCTCGGTTTCTCTGGAAACACCATATATTTT. This translates into CASSEALGFSGNTIYF. J is TRBJ1-3 and V is TRBV6-1, with D hard to call. The V gene's germline CDR1 is MNHNS and CDR2 SASEGT. V lost 0 bases, J lost 0 bases, and 9 bases lay in between. This CDR3 contains 16 residues.

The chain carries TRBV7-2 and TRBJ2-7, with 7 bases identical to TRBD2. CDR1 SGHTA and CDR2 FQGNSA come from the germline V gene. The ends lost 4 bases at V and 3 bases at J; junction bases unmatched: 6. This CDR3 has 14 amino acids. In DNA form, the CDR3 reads TGTGCCAGCAGCTCCAGCGGACTAGTCTACGAGCAGTACTTC. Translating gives CASSSSGLVYEQYF.

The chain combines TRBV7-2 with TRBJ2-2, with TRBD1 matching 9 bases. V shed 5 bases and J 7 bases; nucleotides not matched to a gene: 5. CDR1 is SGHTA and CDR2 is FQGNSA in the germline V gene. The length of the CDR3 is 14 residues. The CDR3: CASSQTGGGGELFF. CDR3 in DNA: TGTGCCAGCAGCCAAACAGGGGGCGGCGGGGAGCTGTTTTTT. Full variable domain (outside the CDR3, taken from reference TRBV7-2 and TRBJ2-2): GAGVSQSPSNKVTEKGKDVELRCDPISGHTALYWYRQSLGQGLEFLIYFQGNSAPDKSGLPSDRFSAERTGGSVSTLTIQRTQQEDSAVYLCASSQTGGGGELFFGEGSRLTVL.

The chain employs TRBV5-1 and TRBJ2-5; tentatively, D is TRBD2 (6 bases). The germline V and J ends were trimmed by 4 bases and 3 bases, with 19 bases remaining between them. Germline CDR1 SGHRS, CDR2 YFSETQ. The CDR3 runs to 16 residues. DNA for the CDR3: TGCGCCAGCAGCCTTGGAGGGACTGCACGGAAAGAGACCCAGTACTTC. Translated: CASSLGGTARKETQYF. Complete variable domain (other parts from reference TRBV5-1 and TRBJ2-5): KAGVTQTPRYLIKTRGQQVTLSCSPISGHRSVSWYQQTPGQGLQFLFEYFSETQRNKGNFPGRFSGRQFSNSRSEMNVSTLELGDSALYLCASSLGGTARKETQYFGPGTRLLVL.

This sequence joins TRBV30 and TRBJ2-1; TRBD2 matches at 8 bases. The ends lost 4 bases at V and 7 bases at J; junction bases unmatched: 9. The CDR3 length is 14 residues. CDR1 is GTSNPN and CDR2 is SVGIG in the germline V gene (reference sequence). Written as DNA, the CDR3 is TGTGCCTGGATTAGCGGGATTAATCGGAATGAGCAGTTCTTC. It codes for CAWISGINRNEQFF.

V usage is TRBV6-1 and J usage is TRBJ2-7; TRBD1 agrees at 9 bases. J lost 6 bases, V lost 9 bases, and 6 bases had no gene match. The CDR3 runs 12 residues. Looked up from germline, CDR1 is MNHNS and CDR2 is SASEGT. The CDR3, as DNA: TGTGCCAGTAGGACAGGGGTTTTCGAGCAGTACTTC. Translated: CASRTGVFEQYF.

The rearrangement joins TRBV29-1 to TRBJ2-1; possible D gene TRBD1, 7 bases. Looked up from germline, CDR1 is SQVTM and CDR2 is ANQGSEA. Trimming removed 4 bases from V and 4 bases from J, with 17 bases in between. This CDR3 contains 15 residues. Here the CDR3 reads CSVAGGQKGYNEQFF. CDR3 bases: TGCAGCGTTGCAGGGGGGCAGAAGGGATACAATGAGCAGTTCTTC.

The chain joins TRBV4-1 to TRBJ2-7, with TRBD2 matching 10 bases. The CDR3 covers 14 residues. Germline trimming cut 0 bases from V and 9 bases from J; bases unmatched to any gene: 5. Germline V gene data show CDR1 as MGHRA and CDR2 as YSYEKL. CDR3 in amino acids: CASSQEASGRLQYF. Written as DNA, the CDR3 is TGCGCCAGCAGCCAAGAGGCTAGCGGGAGATTGCAGTACTTC.

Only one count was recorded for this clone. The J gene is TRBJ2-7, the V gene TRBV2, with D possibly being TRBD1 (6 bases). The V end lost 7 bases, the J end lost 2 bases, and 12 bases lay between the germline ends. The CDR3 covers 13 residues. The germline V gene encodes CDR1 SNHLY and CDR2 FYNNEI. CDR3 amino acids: CASKEDSPYEQYF. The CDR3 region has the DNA TGTGCCAGCAAGGAGGACAGCCCCTACGAGCAGTACTTC.

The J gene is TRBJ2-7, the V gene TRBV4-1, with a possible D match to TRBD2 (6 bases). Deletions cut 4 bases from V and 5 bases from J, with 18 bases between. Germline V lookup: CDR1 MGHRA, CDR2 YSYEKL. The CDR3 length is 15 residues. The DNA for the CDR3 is TGCGCCAGCAGCCCGTTACTACTAGCTGAGGACGAGCAGTACTTC. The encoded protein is CASSPLLLAEDEQYF.

CDR3: CASSETATGGSGYTF. The CDR3 DNA is TGCGCCAGCAGTGAGACGGCGACAGGGGGCTCTGGCTACACCTTC. The chain combines TRBV10-1 with TRBJ1-2; 10 bases agree with TRBD1. Trimming cost V 2 bases and J 7 bases; bases outside gene matches: 7. CDR3 length equals 15 residues. Germline V CDR1 and CDR2: WNHNN, SYGVQD (reference sequence).

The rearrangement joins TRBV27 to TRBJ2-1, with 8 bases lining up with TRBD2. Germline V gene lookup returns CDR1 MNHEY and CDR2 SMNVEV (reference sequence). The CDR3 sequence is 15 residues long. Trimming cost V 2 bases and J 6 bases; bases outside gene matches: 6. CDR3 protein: CASSLAGGLPNEQFF. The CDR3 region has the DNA TGTGCCAGCAGTTTAGCGGGAGGCCTCCCCAATGAGCAGTTCTTC.

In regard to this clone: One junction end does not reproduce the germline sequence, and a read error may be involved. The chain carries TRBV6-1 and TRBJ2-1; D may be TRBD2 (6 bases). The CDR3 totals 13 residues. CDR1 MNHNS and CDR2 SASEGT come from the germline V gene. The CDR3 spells CVSSGTGTFEQFF. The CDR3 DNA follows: TGTGTCAGCAGTGGAACTGGGACTTTTGAGCAGTTCTTC.

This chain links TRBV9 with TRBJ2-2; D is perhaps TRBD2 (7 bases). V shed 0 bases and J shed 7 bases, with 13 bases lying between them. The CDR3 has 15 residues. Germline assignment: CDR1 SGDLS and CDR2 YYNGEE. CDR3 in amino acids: CASSVAGGQNGELFF. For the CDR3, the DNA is TGTGCCAGCAGCGTAGCCGGGGGGCAGAACGGGGAGCTGTTTTTT.

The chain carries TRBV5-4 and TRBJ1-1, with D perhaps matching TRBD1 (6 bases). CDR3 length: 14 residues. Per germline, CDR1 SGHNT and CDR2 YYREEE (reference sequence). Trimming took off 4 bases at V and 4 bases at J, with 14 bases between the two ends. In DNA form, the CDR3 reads TGTGCCAGCAGCGCCCCAGGGGTTGGCACTGAAGCTTTCTTT. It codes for CASSAPGVGTEAFF. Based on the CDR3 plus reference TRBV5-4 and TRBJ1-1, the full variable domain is ETGVTQSPTHLIKTRGQQVTLRCSSQSGHNTVSWYQQALGQGPQFIFQYYREEENGRGNFPPRFSGLQFPNYSSELNVNALELDDSALYLCASSAPGVGTEAFFGQGTRLTVV.

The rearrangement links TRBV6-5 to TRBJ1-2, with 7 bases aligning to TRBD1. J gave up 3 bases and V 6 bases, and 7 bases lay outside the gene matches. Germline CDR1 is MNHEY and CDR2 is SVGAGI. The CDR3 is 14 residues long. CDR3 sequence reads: CASSPSTGDYGYTF. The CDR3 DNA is TGTGCCAGCAGCCCCTCTACAGGGGACTATGGCTACACCTTC.

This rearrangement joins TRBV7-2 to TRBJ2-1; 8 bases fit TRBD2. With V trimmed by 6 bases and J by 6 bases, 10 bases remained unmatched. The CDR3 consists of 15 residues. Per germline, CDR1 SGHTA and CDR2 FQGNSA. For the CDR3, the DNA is TGTGCCAGCAGGTTCCTCACGGGAGGGCTCAATGAGCAGTTCTTC. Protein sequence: CASRFLTGGLNEQFF. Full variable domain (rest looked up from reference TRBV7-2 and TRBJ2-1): GAGVSQSPSNKVTEKGKDVELRCDPISGHTALYWYRQSLGQGLEFLIYFQGNSAPDKSGLPSDRFSAERTGGSVSTLTIQRTQQEDSAVYLCASRFLTGGLNEQFFGPGTRLTVL.

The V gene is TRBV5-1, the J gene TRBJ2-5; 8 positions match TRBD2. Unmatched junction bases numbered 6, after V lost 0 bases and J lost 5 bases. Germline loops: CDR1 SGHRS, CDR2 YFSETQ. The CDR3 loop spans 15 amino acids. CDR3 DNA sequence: TGCGCCAGCAGCTTGGCTCCGGGAGGGGGGGAGACCCAGTACTTC. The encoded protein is CASSLAPGGGETQYF.